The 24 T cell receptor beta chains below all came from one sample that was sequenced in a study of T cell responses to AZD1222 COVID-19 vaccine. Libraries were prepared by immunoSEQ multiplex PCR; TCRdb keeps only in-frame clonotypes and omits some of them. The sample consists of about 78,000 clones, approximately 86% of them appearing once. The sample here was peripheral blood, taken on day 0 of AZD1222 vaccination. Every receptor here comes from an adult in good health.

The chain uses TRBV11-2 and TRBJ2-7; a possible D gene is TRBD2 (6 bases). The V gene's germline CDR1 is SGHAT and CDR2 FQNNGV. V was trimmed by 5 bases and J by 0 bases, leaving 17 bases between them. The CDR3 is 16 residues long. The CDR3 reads CASSPLGGQSSYEQYF. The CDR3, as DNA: TGTGCCAGCAGCCCCCTTGGAGGGCAAAGCTCCTACGAGCAGTACTTC.

The CDR3 DNA reads TGTGCCAGCAGCCCACTAGCGGGAGTACAAGAGACCCAGTACTTC. This encodes CASSPLAGVQETQYF. The chain has TRBV7-9 and TRBJ2-5; 11 bases align to TRBD2. Germline V CDR1 and CDR2: SEHNR, FQNEAQ (reference sequence). Unmatched junction bases numbered 4, after V lost 5 bases and J lost 2 bases. The CDR3 is 15 residues long.

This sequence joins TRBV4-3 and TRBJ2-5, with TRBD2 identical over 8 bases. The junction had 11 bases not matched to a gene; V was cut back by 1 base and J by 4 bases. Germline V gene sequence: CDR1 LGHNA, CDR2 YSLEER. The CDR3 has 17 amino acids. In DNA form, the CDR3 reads TGCGCCAGCAGCCAAGGTCTCCGGGAGGGCCGGGGAGAGACCCAGTACTTC. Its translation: CASSQGLREGRGETQYF.

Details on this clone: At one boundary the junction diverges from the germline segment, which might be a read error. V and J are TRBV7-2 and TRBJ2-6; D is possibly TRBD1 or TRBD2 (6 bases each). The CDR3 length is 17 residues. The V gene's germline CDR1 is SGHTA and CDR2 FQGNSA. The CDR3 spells CARSLDSRGRGANVLTF. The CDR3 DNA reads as TGTGCCCGCAGCTTAGACTCCCGGGGGCGGGGGGCCAACGTCCTGACTTTC.

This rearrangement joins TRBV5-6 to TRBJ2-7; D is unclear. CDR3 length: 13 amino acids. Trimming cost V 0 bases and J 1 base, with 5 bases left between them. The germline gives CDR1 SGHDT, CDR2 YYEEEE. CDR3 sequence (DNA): TGTGCCAGCAGCTTGGTAAGGTCCTACGAGCAGTACTTC. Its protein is CASSLVRSYEQYF.

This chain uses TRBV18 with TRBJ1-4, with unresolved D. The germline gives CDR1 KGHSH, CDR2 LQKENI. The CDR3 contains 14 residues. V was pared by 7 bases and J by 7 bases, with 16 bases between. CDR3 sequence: CASLGLPSGEKLFF. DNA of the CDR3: TGTGCCAGCTTAGGACTACCGTCAGGTGAAAAACTGTTTTTT.

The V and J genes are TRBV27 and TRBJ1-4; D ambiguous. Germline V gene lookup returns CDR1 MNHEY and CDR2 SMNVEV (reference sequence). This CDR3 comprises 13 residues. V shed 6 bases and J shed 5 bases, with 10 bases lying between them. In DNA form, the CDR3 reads TGTGCCAGCAGGCCCGGGAACAATGAAAAACTGTTTTTT. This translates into CASRPGNNEKLFF.

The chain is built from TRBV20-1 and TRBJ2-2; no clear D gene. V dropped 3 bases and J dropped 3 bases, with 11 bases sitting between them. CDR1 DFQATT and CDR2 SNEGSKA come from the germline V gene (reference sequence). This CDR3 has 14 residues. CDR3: CSASARGYTGELFF. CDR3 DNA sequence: TGCAGTGCTAGTGCACGAGGTTACACCGGGGAGCTGTTTTTT.

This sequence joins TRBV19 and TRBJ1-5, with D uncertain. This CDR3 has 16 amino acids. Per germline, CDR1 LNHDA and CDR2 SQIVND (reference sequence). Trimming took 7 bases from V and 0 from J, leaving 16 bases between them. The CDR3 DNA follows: TGTGCCAGTACCCACCCCGGAGGGTATAGCAATCAGCCCCAGCATTTT. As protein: CASTHPGGYSNQPQHF.

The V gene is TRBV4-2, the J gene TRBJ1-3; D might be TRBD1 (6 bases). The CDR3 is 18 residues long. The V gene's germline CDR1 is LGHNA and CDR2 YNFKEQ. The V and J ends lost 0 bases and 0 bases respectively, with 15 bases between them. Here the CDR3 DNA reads TGTGCCAGCAGCCAAGATCCAGGGGACCTTTACTCTGGAAACACCATATATTTT. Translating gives CASSQDPGDLYSGNTIYF.

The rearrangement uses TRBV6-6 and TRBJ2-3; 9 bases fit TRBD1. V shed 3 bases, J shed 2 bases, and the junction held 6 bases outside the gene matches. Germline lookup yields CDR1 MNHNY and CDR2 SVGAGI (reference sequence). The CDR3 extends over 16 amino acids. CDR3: CASSYSGQGNTDTQYF. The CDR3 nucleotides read TGTGCCAGCAGTTATTCGGGACAGGGTAACACAGATACGCAGTATTTT.

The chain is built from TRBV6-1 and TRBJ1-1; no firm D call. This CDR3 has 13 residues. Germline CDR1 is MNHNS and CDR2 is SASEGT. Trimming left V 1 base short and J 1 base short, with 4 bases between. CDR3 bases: TGTGCCAGCAGTGAAGTACGGAACACTGAAGCTTTCTTT. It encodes CASSEVRNTEAFF.

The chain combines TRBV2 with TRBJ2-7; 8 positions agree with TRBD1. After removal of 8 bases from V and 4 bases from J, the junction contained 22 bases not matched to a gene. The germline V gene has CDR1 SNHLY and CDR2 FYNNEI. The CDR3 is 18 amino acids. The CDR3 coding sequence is TGTGCCAGCGGCCAAGACAGGGGCGTGGGGAGCGGGTCTTACGAGCAGTACTTC. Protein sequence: CASGQDRGVGSGSYEQYF.

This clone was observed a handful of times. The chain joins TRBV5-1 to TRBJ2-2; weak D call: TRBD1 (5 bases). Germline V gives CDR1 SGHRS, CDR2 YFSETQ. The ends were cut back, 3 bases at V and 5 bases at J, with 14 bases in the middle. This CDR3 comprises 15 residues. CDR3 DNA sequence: TGCGCCAGCAGCTCGGGTGGCAGGGCGACCGGGGAGCTGTTTTTT. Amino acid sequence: CASSSGGRATGELFF. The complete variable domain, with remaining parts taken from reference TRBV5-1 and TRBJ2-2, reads KAGVTQTPRYLIKTRGQQVTLSCSPISGHRSVSWYQQTPGQGLQFLFEYFSETQRNKGNFPGRFSGRQFSNSRSEMNVSTLELGDSALYLCASSSGGRATGELFFGEGSRLTVL.

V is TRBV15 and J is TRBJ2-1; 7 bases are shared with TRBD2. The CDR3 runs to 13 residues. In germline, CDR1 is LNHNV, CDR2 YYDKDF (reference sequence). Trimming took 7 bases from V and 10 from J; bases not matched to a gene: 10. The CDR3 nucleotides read TGTGCCACCATAGCTAGCGGTCAGTTCGAGCAGTTCTTC. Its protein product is CATIASGQFEQFF.

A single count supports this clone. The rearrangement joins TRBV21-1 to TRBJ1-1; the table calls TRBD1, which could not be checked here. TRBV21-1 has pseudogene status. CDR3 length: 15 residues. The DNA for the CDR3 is TGTGCCAGCAGCGATCAGACAGGGGTGAACACTGAAGCTTTCTTT. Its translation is CASSDQTGVNTEAFF.

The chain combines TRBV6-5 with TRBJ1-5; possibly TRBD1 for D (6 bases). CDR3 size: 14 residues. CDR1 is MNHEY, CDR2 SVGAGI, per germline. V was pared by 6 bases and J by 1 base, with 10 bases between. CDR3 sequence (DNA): TGTGCCAGCAGCTCCAGGGGAAGCAATCAGCCCCAGCATTTT. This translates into CASSSRGSNQPQHF.

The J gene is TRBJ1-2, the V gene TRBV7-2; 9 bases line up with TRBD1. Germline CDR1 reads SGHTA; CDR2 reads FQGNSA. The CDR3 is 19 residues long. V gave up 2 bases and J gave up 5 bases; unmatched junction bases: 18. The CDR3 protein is CASSLIGLTSDRGSYGYTF. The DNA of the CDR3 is TGTGCCAGCAGCTTAATTGGGTTAACCTCGGACAGGGGTTCGTATGGCTACACCTTC.

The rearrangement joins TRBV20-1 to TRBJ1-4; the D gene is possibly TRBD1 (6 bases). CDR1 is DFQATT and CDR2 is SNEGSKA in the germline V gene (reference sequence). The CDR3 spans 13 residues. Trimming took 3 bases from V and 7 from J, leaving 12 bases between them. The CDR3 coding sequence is TGCAGTGCTAGTCACAGGGAGAGTGAAAAACTGTTTTTT. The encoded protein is CSASHRESEKLFF.

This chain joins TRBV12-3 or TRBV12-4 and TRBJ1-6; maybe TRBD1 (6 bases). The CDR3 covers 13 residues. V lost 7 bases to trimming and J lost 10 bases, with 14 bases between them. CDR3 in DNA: TGTGCCAGCACCCTGGGGGCCCGGTCACCCCTCCACTTT. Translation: CASTLGARSPLHF.

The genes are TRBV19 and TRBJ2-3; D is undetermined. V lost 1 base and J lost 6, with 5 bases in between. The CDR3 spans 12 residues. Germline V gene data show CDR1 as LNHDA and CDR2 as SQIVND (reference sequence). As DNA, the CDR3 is TGTGCCAGTAGTATAGTAAGGGATACGCAGTATTTT. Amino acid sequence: CASSIVRDTQYF.

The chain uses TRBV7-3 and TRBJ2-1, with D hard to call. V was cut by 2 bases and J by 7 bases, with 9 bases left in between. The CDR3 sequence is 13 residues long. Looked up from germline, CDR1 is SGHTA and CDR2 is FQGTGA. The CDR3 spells CASSLGRDNEQFF. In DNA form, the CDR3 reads TGTGCCAGCAGCTTAGGTAGGGATAATGAGCAGTTCTTC.

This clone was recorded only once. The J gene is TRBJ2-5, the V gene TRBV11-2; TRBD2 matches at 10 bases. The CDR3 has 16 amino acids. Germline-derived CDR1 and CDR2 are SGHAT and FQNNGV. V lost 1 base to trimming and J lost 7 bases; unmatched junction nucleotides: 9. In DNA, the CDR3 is TGTGCCAGCAGCTTAGGCCCTAGCGGGAGCTGGGGGACCCAGTACTTC. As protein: CASSLGPSGSWGTQYF.

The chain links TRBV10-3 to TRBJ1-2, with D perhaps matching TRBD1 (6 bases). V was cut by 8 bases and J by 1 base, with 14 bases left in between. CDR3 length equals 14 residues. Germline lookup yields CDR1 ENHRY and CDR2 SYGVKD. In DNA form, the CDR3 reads TGTGCCATCGATCGCAGGGGAGGTAACTATGGCTACACCTTC. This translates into CAIDRRGGNYGYTF.